This TCR beta chain was recovered during a study of siplizumab effects on memory and regulatory T cells (dated by TCRdb to about 2019). Study-level background: The study examined how the anti-CD2 antibody siplizumab affects alloreactive T-cell subsets in allogeneic mixed lymphocyte reactions built from human PBMCs.

Trimmed from V: 4 bases; trimmed from J: 8 bases; junction bases lacking a gene match: 7. From the cysteine up to the phenylalanine, the CDR3 has a length of 15 residues. The read is trimmed to its CDR3 DNA, 45 bases read in frame from base 1. Taken from the germline V gene, the CDR1 and CDR2 loops are MGHRA and YSYEKL. Results the study describes overall, beyond this receptor: Siplizumab significantly reduced the cumulative frequency of alloreactive sequences traceable to unstimulated CD4+ memory T cells. Of the alloreactive CD4+ clones that could be mapped, the Treg-derived share averaged approximately 69% with siplizumab compared with around 27% in control reactions. Roughly 80-95% of proliferating CD4+ or CD8+ clones could not be assigned a naive or memory phenotype. Because sequences below about 10^-5 frequency were poorly captured, only a minor fraction of alloreactive clones could be mapped to unstimulated subsets. Compared with memory T cells, unstimulated naive T cells appeared more diverse, and naive cells seemed to make a substantial contribution to the alloresponse. Whether proliferating Tregs from siplizumab cultures actually had suppressive function was not functionally confirmed.

Sorted unstimulated T cells and proliferating T cells recovered from mixed lymphocyte reactions were subjected to TCRbeta CDR3 sequencing. Fresh whole blood from approximately ten HLA-typed healthy donors was used to isolate PBMCs. To map where alloreactive clones came from, CD4+ non-regulatory T cells in the unstimulated state were FACS-sorted. The protocol used for the library was the immunoSEQ multiplex PCR assay. Approximately 100,000 TCR templates per sample were assayed on the deep sequencing platform. Genomic DNA extracted from sorted T cells was the material used for TCRbeta CDR3 sequencing. The study's own analysis went as follows. The R programming language was used for clonal analysis of TCRbeta CDR3 data. Alloreactive CD4+ and CD8+ clones were defined by comparing unstimulated samples with post-reaction CFSE-low samples. Regulatory or non-regulatory origin of alloreactive CD4+ clones was assigned by matching sequences to the sorted unstimulated Treg and non-Treg repertoires. TCRdb provides this immuneACCESS table in a form limited to in-frame rearrangements. Some clones are lacking; in checked studies, under half of them reflect an unresolved V gene, and why the rest are absent is not known. The V and J calls and clone size were taken over from that table, and D and trimming were inferred from the DNA. The table for this sample lists about 94,000 clones; 94% of them were counted only once. Around 0.3% of the sample comes from the top ten.

A remark on this clone: Its antigen is still unknown. No base quality values were provided; no much bigger clone lies one nucleotide off.

The rearranged chain carries TRBV4-1 and TRBJ2-1; 11 nucleotides in the junction match TRBD2. Sequencing input: non-Treg CD4+ T cells sorted from blood. This sample's cell subset or site label indicates: FACS-sorted unstimulated CD4+ non-regulatory T cells. The source is a human donor in good health. The CDR3 reads as follows: CASSPLAGVPDEQFF. The bases read TGCGCCAGCAGCCCACTAGCGGGGGTTCCGGATGAGCAGTTCTTC.